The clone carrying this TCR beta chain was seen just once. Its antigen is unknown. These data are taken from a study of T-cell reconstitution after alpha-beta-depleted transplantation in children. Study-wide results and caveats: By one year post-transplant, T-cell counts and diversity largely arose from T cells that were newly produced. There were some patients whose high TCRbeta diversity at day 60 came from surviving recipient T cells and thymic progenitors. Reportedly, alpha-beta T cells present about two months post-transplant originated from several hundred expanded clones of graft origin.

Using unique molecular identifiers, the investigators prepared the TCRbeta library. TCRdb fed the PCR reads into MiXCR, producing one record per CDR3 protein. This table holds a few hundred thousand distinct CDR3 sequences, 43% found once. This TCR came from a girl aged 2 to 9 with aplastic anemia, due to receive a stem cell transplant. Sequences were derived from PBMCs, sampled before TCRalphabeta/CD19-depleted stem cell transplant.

The CDR3 DNA sequence: TGCGCCAGCAGCGGGACAGGGGACCGCGGCAGGAACGAAAAACTGTTTTTT. It encodes CASSGTGDRGRNEKLFF. This chain links TRBV5-1 with TRBJ1-4; 10 positions agree with TRBD1. Trimming removed 4 bases from V and 8 bases from J; junction bases left unmatched: 14. The length of the CDR3 is 17 residues. Germline lookup yields CDR1 SGHRS and CDR2 YFSETQ.